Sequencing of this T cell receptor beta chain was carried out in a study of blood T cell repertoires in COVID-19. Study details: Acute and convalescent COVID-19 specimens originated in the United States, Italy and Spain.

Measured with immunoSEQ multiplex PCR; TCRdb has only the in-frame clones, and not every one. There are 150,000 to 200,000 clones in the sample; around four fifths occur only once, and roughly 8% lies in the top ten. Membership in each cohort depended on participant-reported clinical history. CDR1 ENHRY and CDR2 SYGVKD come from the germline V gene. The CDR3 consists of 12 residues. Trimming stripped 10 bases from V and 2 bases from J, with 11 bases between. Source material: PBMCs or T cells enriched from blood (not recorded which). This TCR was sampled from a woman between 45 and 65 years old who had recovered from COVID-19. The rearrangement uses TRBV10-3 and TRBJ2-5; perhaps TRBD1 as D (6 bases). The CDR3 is CASGQSQETQYF. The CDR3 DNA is TGTGCCAGTGGACAGTCACAAGAGACCCAGTACTTC.